This entry lists 10 T cell receptor beta chains sequenced from one sample in a study of blood T cell repertoires in COVID-19. The method was immunoSEQ multiplex PCR; TCRdb's version includes in-frame clones alone and lacks a portion of them. Altogether roughly 70,000 clones are present, roughly 90% being singletons, with the ten largest covering 2.5% to 3%. Sequencing input: peripheral blood. The receptors derive from a man aged 50-60 years with COVID-19, enrolled during active disease.

The CDR3 reads CASSLTGNQPQHF. The DNA of the CDR3 is TGTGCCAGCAGTTTAACAGGGAATCAGCCCCAGCATTTT. This sequence joins TRBV28 and TRBJ1-5; tentative D call: TRBD1 (6 bases). V dropped 2 bases and J dropped 4 bases, with 6 bases sitting between them. The CDR3 consists of 13 residues. CDR1 and CDR2 from the germline V gene are MDHEN and SYDVKM.

The chain couples TRBV5-5 to TRBJ2-1, with 12 bases aligning to TRBD2. This CDR3 is 18 amino acids long. J lost 1 base, V lost 4 bases, and 9 bases had no gene match. The germline V gene has CDR1 SGHKS and CDR2 YYEKEE (reference sequence). The CDR3 bases are TGTGCCAGCAGCCTAGGACTAGCGGGGTACCCTTCCTACAATGAGCAGTTCTTC. Translated: CASSLGLAGYPSYNEQFF.

This rearrangement joins TRBV30 to TRBJ2-1, with D tentatively TRBD2 (5 bases). V gave up 5 bases and J gave up 0 bases, with 11 bases separating them. The germline gives CDR1 GTSNPN, CDR2 SVGIG (reference sequence). CDR3 length: 14 amino acids. Here the CDR3 reads CAWALALSYNEQFF. The DNA for the CDR3 is TGTGCCTGGGCCCTAGCCCTCTCCTACAATGAGCAGTTCTTC.

This clone was detected once. J is TRBJ2-1 and V is TRBV28; 9 nucleotides line up with TRBD1. Per germline, CDR1 MDHEN and CDR2 SYDVKM. The J segment lost 2 bases and the V segment lost 5 bases, leaving 4 bases of the junction unmatched. The CDR3 runs to 15 residues. CDR3 region: CASSRRQGAYNEQFF. CDR3 bases: TGTGCCAGCAGTCGTAGACAGGGGGCCTACAATGAGCAGTTCTTC.

CDR3 DNA: TGTGCCAGCAGCTTAGCGGGGAGGGACACTGAAGCTTTCTTT. Translation gives CASSLAGRDTEAFF. The V and J genes are TRBV7-9 and TRBJ1-1; D is ambiguous. This CDR3 is built from 14 residues. Deletions cut 0 bases from V and 3 bases from J, with 8 bases between. CDR1 is SEHNR and CDR2 is FQNEAQ in the germline V gene (reference sequence).

The chain has TRBV13 and TRBJ2-3, with TRBD2 as a possible D gene (6 bases). The V gene lost 5 bases and the J gene lost 4 bases, with 19 bases spanning the gap. From germline, CDR1 is PRHDT and CDR2 FYEKMQ (reference sequence). CDR3 size: 16 residues. The CDR3 reads CASSPWRGVGADTQYF. CDR3 DNA sequence: TGTGCCAGCAGCCCCTGGAGGGGAGTTGGGGCAGATACGCAGTATTTT.

The chain is built from TRBV27 and TRBJ2-5, with 7 bases aligning to TRBD2. V dropped 10 bases and J dropped 5; count of bases not matched to a gene: 13. Per germline, CDR1 MNHEY and CDR2 SMNVEV (reference sequence). The CDR3 runs 14 residues. DNA for the CDR3: TGTGCCACCCAGCGGTACCGGGGAGGGGAGACCCAGTACTTC. It is translated as CATQRYRGGETQYF.

This chain joins TRBV27 and TRBJ2-1, with 11 bases identical to TRBD2. In germline, CDR1 is MNHEY, CDR2 SMNVEV (reference sequence). The J segment lost 1 base and the V segment lost 5 bases, leaving 22 bases of the junction unmatched. This CDR3 is 22 amino acids long. Here the CDR3 DNA reads TGTGCCAGCAGTGGCGGCGGGGGAGGGACTAGCGGAGCCCTTCTTTCCTACAATGAGCAGTTCTTC. It yields the protein CASSGGGGGTSGALLSYNEQFF.

The J gene is TRBJ2-5, the V gene TRBV18; 11 nucleotides line up with TRBD2. Germline V gene sequence: CDR1 KGHSH, CDR2 LQKENI. This CDR3 has 14 residues. Unmatched junction bases numbered 3, after V lost 6 bases and J lost 3 bases. The CDR3, as DNA: TGTGCCAGCTCCCCGGGACTAGCGGAAGAGACCCAGTACTTC. It encodes CASSPGLAEETQYF.

The chain combines TRBV10-3 with TRBJ2-1, with 10 nucleotides matching TRBD2. The CDR3 sequence is 15 residues long. V shed 3 bases and J 3 bases; nucleotides not matched to a gene: 2. CDR1 and CDR2 from the germline V gene are ENHRY and SYGVKD. This CDR3 reads CAISEAGGFYNEQFF. CDR3 nucleotides: TGTGCCATCAGTGAAGCGGGAGGGTTCTACAATGAGCAGTTCTTC.